These 22 T cell receptor beta chains originate from one sample sequenced in a study of blood T cell repertoires in COVID-19. Produced via immunoSEQ multiplex PCR; TCRdb's table is partial and in-frame only. The table lists 200,000 to 250,000 clones, 70% to 90% of them singletons, with around 0.98% in the top ten. Specimen: peripheral blood. Receptors were obtained from a man aged 40-50 years with acute or convalescent COVID-19.

The rearrangement joins TRBV2 to TRBJ2-4, with TRBD2 matching 7 bases. V shed 11 bases, J shed 0 bases, and the junction held 7 bases outside the gene matches. CDR3 length: 14 amino acids. Germline CDR1 reads SNHLY; CDR2 reads FYNNEI. CDR3 nucleotides: TGTGCCTCCAGGACGGGGGGAGCCAAAAACATTCAGTACTTC. As protein: CASRTGGAKNIQYF.

The CDR3, as DNA: TGTGCCAGCAGCTTGGGGGCCACGGGCACAGATACGCAGTATTTT. This gives the protein CASSLGATGTDTQYF. This sequence joins TRBV11-3 and TRBJ2-3; a possible D gene is TRBD1 (6 bases). The germline CDR1 and CDR2 sequences are SGHNT and YENEEA. The CDR3 runs 15 residues. Between the trimmed V and J ends, which lost 3 bases and 1 base, there was a span of 11 bases.

The sample holds one count of this clone. The genes are TRBV5-1 and TRBJ2-7, with a tentative D call TRBD1 (6 bases). Germline V gives CDR1 SGHRS, CDR2 YFSETQ. CDR3 length: 14 amino acids. The V and J ends lost 2 bases and 6 bases respectively, with 15 bases between them. The CDR3 DNA is TGCGCCAGCAGCTTACAGGACAGTTTCGGCGAGCAGTACTTC. Protein product: CASSLQDSFGEQYF.

The rearrangement links TRBV9 to TRBJ2-5, with D possibly being TRBD2 (5 bases). The length of the CDR3 is 16 residues. V was trimmed by 0 bases and J by 4 bases, leaving 16 bases between them. Germline V gene data show CDR1 as SGDLS and CDR2 as YYNGEE. CDR3: CASSVGPAQTRETQYF. The CDR3 DNA is TGTGCCAGCAGCGTAGGGCCAGCTCAAACTAGAGAGACCCAGTACTTC.

J is TRBJ2-3 and V is TRBV4-3, with 8 bases matching TRBD2. V was pared by 3 bases and J by 0 bases, with 8 bases of the junction left unmatched. Germline V CDR1 and CDR2: LGHNA, YSLEER. This CDR3 comprises 17 residues. The CDR3 protein is CASSHSLGGASTDTQYF. CDR3 DNA sequence: TGCGCCAGCAGCCATTCCCTCGGGGGGGCTAGCACAGATACGCAGTATTTT.

The chain has TRBV5-4 and TRBJ1-1, with D possibly matching TRBD1 (5 bases). Per the germline V gene, CDR1 is SGHNT and CDR2 is YYREEE (reference sequence). V was cut by 0 bases and J by 6 bases, with 9 bases left in between. The CDR3 has 13 residues. CDR3 sequence reads: CASSLVRDSEAFF. CDR3 coding DNA: TGTGCCAGCAGCTTGGTTCGGGACTCTGAAGCTTTCTTT.

Only one count was recorded for this clone. The rearrangement joins TRBV3-1 (or the pseudogene TRBV3-2) to TRBJ2-3; TRBD2 might be the D (6 bases). Per the germline V gene, CDR1 is LGHDT and CDR2 is YNNKEL (reference sequence). The V end lost 8 bases, the J end lost 4 bases, and 10 bases lay between the germline ends. The CDR3 runs 12 residues. The CDR3 reads CASGGEPDTQYF. The CDR3 nucleotides are TGTGCCAGCGGAGGGGAGCCAGATACGCAGTATTTT.

V and J are TRBV9 and TRBJ1-2; 8 positions match TRBD1. V was clipped by 3 bases and J by 7 bases; unmatched bases: 8. This CDR3 has 14 residues. The germline CDR1 and CDR2 sequences are SGDLS and YYNGEE. This CDR3 reads CASSERTGRSGYTF. Here the CDR3 DNA reads TGTGCCAGCAGCGAGAGGACAGGGCGGAGTGGCTACACCTTC. Supplemented by reference TRBV9 and TRBJ1-2, the full variable domain reads DSGVTQTPKHLITATGQRVTLRCSPRSGDLSVYWYQQSLDQGLQFLIQYYNGEERAKGNILERFSAQQFPDLHSELNLSSLELGDSALYFCASSERTGRSGYTFGSGTRLTVV.

The V and J genes are TRBV7-2 and TRBJ2-3, with 8 bases aligning to TRBD1. The CDR3 runs 17 residues. The germline V gene has CDR1 SGHTA and CDR2 FQGNSA. Trimming removed 5 bases from V and 1 base from J; junction bases left unmatched: 11. The CDR3 is CASSLGRRGPRTDTQYF. CDR3 DNA: TGTGCCAGCAGCCTAGGGCGCAGGGGGCCTCGCACAGATACGCAGTATTTT.

The chain joins TRBV28 to TRBJ1-5, with D maybe TRBD1 (6 bases). V shed 5 bases and J shed 3 bases, with 14 bases lying between them. The germline gives CDR1 MDHEN, CDR2 SYDVKM. This CDR3 contains 15 residues. This CDR3 reads CASSQTGTNNQPQHF. For the CDR3, the DNA is TGTGCCAGCAGTCAGACCGGGACAAACAATCAGCCCCAGCATTTT.

V usage is TRBV5-1 and J usage is TRBJ1-1, with 7 positions matching TRBD1. Unmatched junction bases numbered 30, after V lost 4 bases and J lost 0 bases. The CDR3 is made up of 23 amino acids. In germline, CDR1 is SGHRS, CDR2 YFSETQ. The CDR3 reads CASSQMKTGEAFPLYEMNTEAFF. CDR3 bases: TGCGCCAGCAGCCAGATGAAAACAGGGGAGGCCTTCCCCCTCTATGAGATGAACACTGAAGCTTTCTTT.

The chain is built from TRBV28 and TRBJ1-2; no clear D. The CDR3 runs to 15 residues. Deletions cut 6 bases from V and 8 bases from J, with 22 bases between. The germline CDR1 and CDR2 sequences are MDHEN and SYDVKM. CDR3 amino acids: CASSQYIRYPYGYTF. CDR3 bases: TGTGCCAGCAGCCAATACATCAGGTACCCTTACGGCTACACCTTC.

This clone appeared once. The chain couples TRBV18 to TRBJ1-4; 9 nucleotides agree with TRBD1. Germline V gene sequence: CDR1 KGHSH, CDR2 LQKENI. V shed 4 bases and J 10 bases; nucleotides not matched to a gene: 7. The CDR3 runs to 14 residues. The CDR3 sequence is CASSRDRAPGKLFF. Here the CDR3 DNA reads TGTGCCAGCTCACGGGACAGGGCCCCGGGAAAACTGTTTTTT. Supplemented by reference TRBV18 and TRBJ1-4, the full variable domain reads NAGVMQNPRHLVRRRGQEARLRCSPMKGHSHVYWYRQLPEEGLKFMVYLQKENIIDESGMPKERFSAEFPKEGPSILRIQQVVRGDSAAYFCASSRDRAPGKLFFGSGTQLSVL.

The chain couples TRBV20-1 to TRBJ1-1, with TRBD1 matching 8 bases. Germline V CDR1 and CDR2: DFQATT, SNEGSKA (reference sequence). CDR3 length: 15 amino acids. V shed 3 bases, J shed 0 bases, and the junction held 6 bases outside the gene matches. The CDR3 protein is CSASSGTGLNTEAFF. CDR3 coding DNA: TGCAGTGCTAGTTCCGGGACAGGACTGAACACTGAAGCTTTCTTT.

This rearrangement joins TRBV19 to TRBJ1-1; D uncertain. The CDR3 runs to 14 residues. V lost 5 bases and J 7 bases, leaving 17 bases between the germline ends. Germline values: CDR1 LNHDA, CDR2 SQIVND (reference sequence). The CDR3 loop reads CASSFGSSSIEAFF. DNA of the CDR3: TGTGCCAGTAGTTTTGGGAGCAGCTCGATTGAAGCTTTCTTT.

The V and J genes are TRBV5-4 and TRBJ2-3; the match to TRBD2 covers 8 bases. The V gene's germline CDR1 is SGHNT and CDR2 YYREEE (reference sequence). V was pared by 4 bases and J by 5 bases, with 12 bases of the junction left unmatched. This CDR3 has 16 amino acids. Written as DNA, the CDR3 is TGTGCCAGCAGCCGGGCGGCGGGGGGTGTGAAAGATACGCAGTATTTT. It encodes CASSRAAGGVKDTQYF.

This sequence joins TRBV7-2 and TRBJ2-3; D possibly corresponds to TRBD2 (7 bases). The V gene's germline CDR1 is SGHTA and CDR2 FQGNSA. Trimming pared 10 bases from V and 3 bases from J, leaving 14 bases between. CDR3 length: 13 residues. CDR3 in DNA: TGTGCCATGAGTGGGGGGGCGACAGATACGCAGTATTTT. Residues: CAMSGGATDTQYF.

CDR3 sequence (DNA): TGCGCCAGCAGCCCCGGGGACAGTTCCAGGGGGGCTTTCTTT. It specifies CASSPGDSSRGAFF. The chain has TRBV5-1 and TRBJ1-1; TRBD1 matches at 7 bases. The CDR3 consists of 14 residues. The J segment lost 11 bases and the V segment lost 4 bases, leaving 14 bases of the junction unmatched. Per the germline V gene, CDR1 is SGHRS and CDR2 is YFSETQ.

The J gene is TRBJ2-1, the V gene TRBV6-5; 11 bases align to TRBD2. The ends lost 4 bases at V and 8 bases at J; junction bases unmatched: 7. This CDR3 is built from 15 residues. Per the germline V gene, CDR1 is MNHEY and CDR2 is SVGAGI. The CDR3 loop reads CASSLAGGPDYEQFF. In DNA form, the CDR3 reads TGTGCCAGCAGTTTAGCGGGGGGGCCTGACTATGAGCAGTTCTTC.

The chain uses TRBV5-8 and TRBJ1-1, with unresolved D. Germline V gene data show CDR1 as SGHTS and CDR2 as YDEGEE. With 2 bases removed from V and 6 bases from J, the gap between germline ends came to 8 bases. The CDR3 spans 12 residues. This chain's CDR3 is CASSFRSPEAFF. Written as DNA, the CDR3 is TGTGCCAGCAGCTTCAGATCACCTGAAGCTTTCTTT.

The chain uses TRBV5-6 and TRBJ2-2, with TRBD2 matching 10 bases. The CDR3 runs 17 residues. CDR1 is SGHDT and CDR2 is YYEEEE in the germline V gene. V lost 5 bases, J lost 0 bases, and 7 bases stayed unmatched. CDR3 region: CASSSSSGGPNTGELFF. CDR3 sequence (DNA): TGTGCCAGCAGTTCCAGTAGCGGGGGGCCGAACACCGGGGAGCTGTTTTTT.

The chain employs TRBV12-5 and TRBJ1-1, with D possibly being TRBD1 (6 bases). Germline assignment: CDR1 LGHNT and CDR2 FRNRAP. The CDR3 is 14 amino acids. Trimming took off 1 base at V and 2 bases at J, with 8 bases between the two ends. The CDR3 sequence: CASGLGGRNTEAFF. For the CDR3, the DNA is TGTGCTAGTGGTTTGGGGGGGCGAAACACTGAAGCTTTCTTT.